Listed below are T cell receptor beta chains from one sample, sequenced in a study of identical twins. MiXCR, applied by TCRdb to the 5' RACE reads, yields one record per CDR3 protein. The sample consists of nearly 900,000 distinct CDR3 sequences, approximately 13% of them appearing once. These data also formed part of another study, on yellow fever vaccine responses in identical twins.

The sample was PBMCs. The receptor set was obtained from a woman aged 18-29 years in good health. Both conserved end residues are part of each CDR3. D genes are given only for firm matches. The listing skips clone size in some rows; elsewhere it reads once, few, many or a size class.

len,abundance,v_gene,d_gene,j_gene,CDR3nt,CDR3aa
15,.,TRBV3-1,.,TRBJ1-2,TGTGCCAGCAGCCCCGGAGCCATAGACCCATATGGCTACACCTTC,CASSPGAIDPYGYTF
14,few,TRBV7-2,TRBD2,TRBJ2-7,TGTGCCAGCAGCGGGAGGCGGGGGTCCTACGAGCAGTACTTC,CASSGRRGSYEQYF
12,few,TRBV7-9,.,TRBJ1-4,TGTGCCAGCAGCATAGTCCGGGAAAAACTGTTTTTT,CASSIVREKLFF
17,few,TRBV20-1,.,TRBJ2-7,TGCAGTGCAACCGGCGGCATACAGGGACCGGCGGACTACGAGCAGTACTTC,CSATGGIQGPADYEQYF
16,many,TRBV7-2,.,TRBJ2-3,TGTGCCAGCAGCTTAGGGGCTGGGGGTAGCACAGATACGCAGTATTTT,CASSLGAGGSTDTQYF
18,few,TRBV20-1,.,TRBJ2-2,TGCAGTGCTAGAGGTAACGGGGCCGCTACAAGGAACACCGGGGAGCTGTTTTTT,CSARGNGAATRNTGELFF
12,many,TRBV12-3/TRBV12-4,.,TRBJ2-2,TGTGCCAGCAGTTTTGTTACCGGGGAGCTGTTTTTT,CASSFVTGELFF
14,.,TRBV3-1,.,TRBJ2-7,TGTGCCAGCAGCCAAGTATCAGCGGGCCACGAGCAGTACTTC,CASSQVSAGHEQYF
14,.,TRBV7-2,TRBD2,TRBJ2-5,TGTGCCAGCAGCGGAGCGGGACTAGATGAGACCCAGTACTTC,CASSGAGLDETQYF
16,.,TRBV6-1,TRBD2,TRBJ2-3,TGTGCCAGCAGTGACCCGGGACTAGTGATGTCAGATACGCAGTATTTT,CASSDPGLVMSDTQYF
13,.,TRBV10-3,.,TRBJ2-1,TGTGCCATCAGTGATGACATGGGAAATGAGCAGTTCTTC,CAISDDMGNEQFF
14,.,TRBV5-1,TRBD2,TRBJ2-1,TGCGCCAGCCAACTAGCGGGATGGAGGGATGAGCAGTTCTTC,CASQLAGWRDEQFF
16,.,TRBV7-3,TRBD1,TRBJ2-3,TGTGCCAGCAGTACAGGGGGCGCGGGGGTGAGAGATACGCAGTATTTT,CASSTGGAGVRDTQYF
13,.,TRBV7-9,TRBD2,TRBJ2-7,TGTGCCAGCAGCCGGCCGGGGGAGGGAGAGCAGTACTTC,CASSRPGEGEQYF
14,.,TRBV20-1,TRBD2,TRBJ2-5,TGCAGTGGGCGAAGCGGGGGGGCCCGAGAGACCCAGTACTTC,CSGRSGGARETQYF
14,.,TRBV7-9,.,TRBJ2-5,TGTGCCAGCAGCCGCGCCGGGGTACAAGAGACCCAGTACTTC,CASSRAGVQETQYF
16,.,TRBV6-1,.,TRBJ1-5,TGTGCCAGCTCCGAGCCTCCCCCTTATAGCAATCAGCCCCAGCATTTT,CASSEPPPYSNQPQHF
16,few,TRBV5-1,.,TRBJ1-5,TGCGCCAGCAGCTCAGGGGACGGACTTAGCAATCAGCCCCAGCATTTT,CASSSGDGLSNQPQHF
15,.,TRBV20-1,.,TRBJ2-3,TGCAGTGCTAGACCCGGGGAGCGTAGCACAGATACGCAGTATTTT,CSARPGERSTDTQYF
15,few,TRBV5-1,TRBD1,TRBJ1-5,TGCGCCAGCAGCTCAACGGGACAGAGGAATCAGCCCCAGCATTTT,CASSSTGQRNQPQHF
15,.,TRBV5-1,.,TRBJ2-5,TGCACCAGCAGGCGAGGGACTCAACTCCAAGAGACCCAGTACTTC,CTSRRGTQLQETQYF
16,.,TRBV3-1,TRBD2,TRBJ2-1,TGTGCCAGCAGCCAACGCTCTAGCGGGAGTCACTATGAGCAGTTCTTC,CASSQRSSGSHYEQFF
17,.,TRBV14,.,TRBJ2-1,TGTGCCAGCAGCCAACCGGATCGGGGCAGCTCCTACAATGAGCAGTTCTTC,CASSQPDRGSSYNEQFF
13,many,TRBV12-3/TRBV12-4,.,TRBJ2-3,TGTGCCAGCACCAATGGACCTACAGATACGCAGTATTTT,CASTNGPTDTQYF
14,.,TRBV12-3/TRBV12-4,TRBD2,TRBJ2-1,TGTGCCAGCAGCGGACTAGCGGGGTTCAATGAGCAGTTCTTC,CASSGLAGFNEQFF
14,many,TRBV12-3/TRBV12-4,TRBD1,TRBJ1-1,TGTGCCAGCAGTTTAAGTCAGGGGGACACTGAAGCTTTCTTT,CASSLSQGDTEAFF
16,many,TRBV12-3/TRBV12-4,TRBD1,TRBJ1-6,TGTGCCAGCAGTTTCTGGCAGGGGGTCCGTAATTCACCCCTCCACTTT,CASSFWQGVRNSPLHF
15,many,TRBV10-3,.,TRBJ1-2,TGTGCCATCAGTGGCTCCCCGAGTGAGGTCTATGGCTACACCTTC,CAISGSPSEVYGYTF
15,few,TRBV12-3/TRBV12-4,TRBD2,TRBJ2-3,TGTGCCAGCATCCCCAGCGGGGGGAGCACAGATACGCAGTATTTT,CASIPSGGSTDTQYF
15,few,TRBV11-2,.,TRBJ1-2,TGTGCCAGCAGCTTATCCGACAGAGCTAACTATGGCTACACCTTC,CASSLSDRANYGYTF
17,few,TRBV6-2/TRBV6-3,.,TRBJ2-3,TGTGCCAGCAGTTACTCGAAGGTCGGGGCAGACACAGATACGCAGTATTTT,CASSYSKVGADTDTQYF